These 30 T cell receptor beta chains were all obtained from the same sample, sequenced in a study of liver allograft versus peripheral blood T cells. Turning to the study itself: Transplanted-liver T cell receptor repertoires were compared with recipients' peripheral blood repertoires.

One entry per CDR3 protein, called by TCRdb with MiXCR from the reads. The sample carries about 8,300 distinct CDR3 sequences, 14% to 15% recorded once. The receptor set was obtained from a human patient who had a liver transplant. Some T cells here may be from the graft donor.

The chain uses TRBV28 and TRBJ1-1, with D perhaps TRBD1 (5 bases). Germline CDR1 MDHEN, CDR2 SYDVKM. The CDR3 runs 15 residues. V lost 8 bases and J lost 2, with 18 bases in between. Written as DNA, the CDR3 is TGTGCCAGCCCCTCCCCAGGCAGGACAAACACTGAAGCTTTCTTT. It specifies CASPSPGRTNTEAFF.

In regard to this clonotype: This may be a read error, as it is one base from a much larger clone. The rearrangement uses TRBV5-6 and TRBJ1-2; D gene unclear. This CDR3 comprises 12 residues. V was trimmed by 2 bases and J by 7 bases, leaving 9 bases between them. The germline V gene encodes CDR1 SGHDT and CDR2 YYEEEE. For the CDR3, the DNA is TGTGCCAGCAGCTTAGCTGCAGCTGGCTACACCTTC. Translating gives CASSLAAAGYTF.

This clonotype has at least ten counts. V is TRBV12-3 or TRBV12-4 and J is TRBJ2-3; 14 nucleotides agree with TRBD2. The V and J ends lost 6 bases and 1 base, in that order; junction bases with no gene match: 3. The CDR3 contains 16 residues. The CDR3 region is CASRTTSGRGTDTQYF. Written as DNA, the CDR3 is TGTGCCAGCAGAACGACTAGCGGGAGGGGCACAGATACGCAGTATTTT.

This clonotype is categorized as medium-sized. The chain joins TRBV30 to TRBJ1-6; a possible D gene is TRBD1 (6 bases). The V end lost 6 bases, the J end lost 9 bases, and 21 bases lay between the germline ends. Germline values: CDR1 GTSNPN, CDR2 SVGIG (reference sequence). CDR3 length: 15 amino acids. CDR3 nucleotide sequence: TGTGCCTGTACACACAGGGCACTTAGGGGTTCACCCCTCCACTTT. Encoded protein: CACTHRALRGSPLHF.

This clonotype has more than one count but fewer than ten. This chain uses TRBV27 with TRBJ2-5; D is unclear. The CDR3 has 14 residues. Germline V gene lookup returns CDR1 MNHEY and CDR2 SMNVEV (reference sequence). V gave up 2 bases and J gave up 5 bases, with 12 bases separating them. The CDR3 nucleotides are TGTGCCAGCAGTTTAGGCAGAGAATTGGAGACCCAGTACTTC. Translated, it gives CASSLGRELETQYF.

In nucleotides, the CDR3 is TGTGCCAGCAGTAGTACTAGCGGAGGGGGGGAGACCCAGTACTTC. Residues: CASSSTSGGGETQYF. The chain combines TRBV12-3 or TRBV12-4 with TRBJ2-5; TRBD2 matches 8 bases. The CDR3 consists of 15 residues. Losses at the gene ends were 5 bases for V and 5 bases for J; bases not matched to a gene: 10.

Written as DNA, the CDR3 is TGTGCCAGCAGCTGGACAGGGACCTACGAGCAGTACTTC. This translates into CASSWTGTYEQYF. This chain joins TRBV27 and TRBJ2-7, with TRBD1 identical over 8 bases. V lost 6 bases and J lost 2; bases outside the gene matches: 3. Germline-derived CDR1 and CDR2 are MNHEY and SMNVEV (reference sequence). CDR3 length: 13 residues.

As concerns this clonotype: The germline gene is not matched at one end of the junction; a read error may be the cause. The V call is TRBV24-1, the J call TRBJ2-5; tentative D call: TRBD2 (6 bases). In germline, CDR1 is KGHDR, CDR2 SFDVKD. The CDR3 consists of 15 residues. The CDR3 nucleotides read TGTGCCACCAGTGATTTGGGAGGGCCCCAAAAGACCCAGTACTTC. Translated: CATSDLGGPQKTQYF.

This clonotype qualifies as medium-sized (0.01 to 0.1%). The chain carries TRBV6-6 and TRBJ2-1; D is uncertain. The germline V gene has CDR1 MNHNY and CDR2 SVGAGI (reference sequence). Trimming cost V 3 bases and J 0 bases, with 9 bases left between them. This CDR3 region has 15 residues. This chain's CDR3 is CASSYGSSSYNEQFF. CDR3 bases: TGTGCCAGCAGTTATGGTAGCAGCTCCTACAATGAGCAGTTCTTC.

This clonotype is judged medium-sized. This chain links TRBV20-1 with TRBJ1-2; D is undetermined. The CDR3 extends over 12 amino acids. The V end was cut by 6 bases, the J end by 2 bases, with 10 bases between. Per germline, CDR1 DFQATT and CDR2 SNEGSKA (reference sequence). The CDR3 spells CSAPPVNYGYTF. Here the CDR3 DNA reads TGCAGTGCGCCCCCGGTCAACTATGGCTACACCTTC.

By share, this clonotype ranks as medium-sized. The rearrangement links TRBV27 to TRBJ1-3; weak D call: TRBD1 (5 bases). The CDR3 spans 16 residues. The germline CDR1 and CDR2 sequences are MNHEY and SMNVEV (reference sequence). Trimming left V 5 bases short and J 4 bases short, with 18 bases between. The CDR3 sequence: CASSKTTEGYGNTIYF. As DNA, the CDR3 is TGTGCCAGCAGTAAAACTACGGAGGGGTACGGAAACACCATATATTTT.

This clonotype is medium-sized in the sample. The chain recombines TRBV6-2 or TRBV6-3 with TRBJ2-2; TRBD2 might be the D (6 bases). V dropped 8 bases and J dropped 4 bases, with 14 bases sitting between them. The CDR3 length is 14 residues. Germline V gene lookup returns CDR1 MNHEY and CDR2 SVGEGT. In DNA form, the CDR3 reads TGTGCCAGCCGCCGGGAGTCGGTCACCGGGGAGCTGTTTTTT. This sequence encodes CASRRESVTGELFF.

This sequence joins TRBV30 and TRBJ1-4; D call uncertain. Germline values: CDR1 GTSNPN, CDR2 SVGIG (reference sequence). The CDR3 spans 17 residues. Trimming left V 0 bases short and J 3 bases short, with 17 bases between. The CDR3 spells CAWSVGYRVRANEKLFF. The DNA for the CDR3 is TGTGCCTGGAGTGTTGGGTACCGGGTCCGGGCTAATGAAAAACTGTTTTTT.

By proportion, this clonotype is medium-sized. This chain connects TRBV19 to TRBJ1-2, with unresolved D. CDR1 is LNHDA and CDR2 is SQIVND in the germline V gene (reference sequence). There are 13 residues in the CDR3. The V and J ends lost 8 bases and 3 bases respectively, with 13 bases between them. In nucleotides, the CDR3 is TGTGCCAGTCGCCGAGACGGGTACTATGGCTACACCTTC. Its translation is CASRRDGYYGYTF.

This clonotype was counted only a few times. V gene TRBV28 combines with J gene TRBJ1-1; possible D gene TRBD1, 5 bases. This CDR3 comprises 10 residues. Germline V gene sequence: CDR1 MDHEN, CDR2 SYDVKM. V gave up 5 bases and J gave up 9 bases, with 7 bases separating them. CDR3 in amino acids: CASSQGQAFF. The CDR3 coding sequence is TGTGCCAGCAGTCAGGGACAAGCTTTCTTT. The whole variable domain, filled in from reference TRBV28 and TRBJ1-1, reads DVKVTQSSRYLVKRTGEKVFLECVQDMDHENMFWYRQDPGLGLRLIYFSYDVKMKEKGDIPEGYSVSREKKERFSLILESASTNQTSMYLCASSQGQAFFGQGTRLTVV.

This clonotype was picked up many times. J is TRBJ1-1 and V is TRBV19; 7 bases agree with TRBD1. V shed 7 bases, J shed 0 bases, and the junction held 14 bases outside the gene matches. The V gene's germline CDR1 is LNHDA and CDR2 SQIVND (reference sequence). The CDR3 loop spans 17 amino acids. The CDR3 bases are TGTGCCAGTAATCGACAGGGTCCATCTTCCTTGAACACTGAAGCTTTCTTT. This encodes CASNRQGPSSLNTEAFF.

This clonotype is deemed medium-sized. The rearrangement joins TRBV18 to TRBJ2-7, with D uncertain. Trimming cost V 3 bases and J 4 bases, with 7 bases left between them. The CDR3 consists of 12 residues. Germline V lookup: CDR1 KGHSH, CDR2 LQKENI. Written as DNA, the CDR3 is TGTGCCAGCTCACCTAACAATTACGAGCAGTACTTC. Encoded protein: CASSPNNYEQYF. Looking up the rest from reference TRBV18 and TRBJ2-7 gives the full variable domain: NAGVMQNPRHLVRRRGQEARLRCSPMKGHSHVYWYRQLPEEGLKFMVYLQKENIIDESGMPKERFSAEFPKEGPSILRIQQVVRGDSAAYFCASSPNNYEQYFGPGTRLTVT.

By proportion, this clonotype is medium-sized (0.01 to 0.1%). The chain joins TRBV12-3 or TRBV12-4 to TRBJ2-7, with 10 bases lining up with TRBD2. The CDR3 loop spans 16 amino acids. V lost 5 bases, J lost 4 bases, and 11 bases stayed unmatched. The CDR3 bases are TGTGCCAGCAGTCTAAACCCCGGGACTAGCGTTTACGAGCAGTACTTC. Amino acids: CASSLNPGTSVYEQYF.

This clonotype rates as medium-sized. The V call is TRBV7-2, the J call TRBJ2-3, with no clear D. V lost 5 bases to trimming and J lost 7 bases, with 13 bases between them. The CDR3 length is 13 residues. CDR1 SGHTA and CDR2 FQGNSA come from the germline V gene. The CDR3 region is CASSGRLGNTQYF. The CDR3 DNA follows: TGTGCCAGCAGCGGCCGCCTAGGTAATACGCAGTATTTT.

The gene calls are TRBV20-1 and TRBJ2-7; D may match TRBD1 or TRBD2 (5 bases each). In germline, CDR1 is DFQATT, CDR2 SNEGSKA (reference sequence). V was clipped by 2 bases and J by 4 bases, with 18 bases between them. This CDR3 has 15 amino acids. The CDR3 loop reads CSARSGTTSVYEQYF. The CDR3 coding sequence is TGCAGTGCTAGATCGGGGACCACGTCGGTATACGAGCAGTACTTC.

About this clonotype: A much bigger clone sits one base away, suggesting this may be a read error. Here the CDR3 omits its conserved ending phenylalanine or tryptophan, so a read error is the likely source. The rearrangement links TRBV18 to TRBJ1-1, with D hard to call. V was shortened by 2 bases and J by 5 bases, with 6 bases between the two germline ends. CDR1 and CDR2 (germline): KGHSH, LQKENI. This CDR3 spans 12 amino acids. The CDR3 reads CASSPVATEAFL. DNA of the CDR3: TGTGCCAGCTCACCAGTAGCTACTGAAGCTTTCTTA.

This clonotype was detected a few times. The V call is TRBV20-1, the J call TRBJ2-3, with TRBD2 matching over 9 bases. The CDR3 contains 17 residues. Trimming at V came to 1 base and at J to 0 bases, leaving 8 bases not matched to a gene. CDR1 and CDR2 (germline): DFQATT, SNEGSKA (reference sequence). CDR3 sequence (DNA): TGCAGTGCTAGAGGGGGATGGCGGGGGGGTAGCACAGATACGCAGTATTTT. Residues: CSARGGWRGGSTDTQYF.

About this clonotype itself: This may come from a read error, since a much larger clone is one base off. The chain employs TRBV20-1 and TRBJ2-1, with D uncertain. Germline V CDR1 and CDR2: DFQATT, SNEGSKA (reference sequence). The CDR3 has 12 amino acids. The ends were cut back, 7 bases at V and 5 bases at J, with 12 bases in the middle. CDR3 in amino acids: CSDINRDNEQFF. The CDR3 nucleotides read TGCAGTGATATCAACCGGGACAATGAGCAGTTCTTC.

With respect to this clonotype: Since a much larger clone is just one base distant, this may be a read error. The chain links TRBV6-1 to TRBJ1-3, with TRBD1 identical over 9 bases. The germline gives CDR1 MNHNS, CDR2 SASEGT. There are 16 residues in the CDR3. J gave up 4 bases and V 10 bases, and 14 bases lay outside the gene matches. The CDR3 loop reads CATRAPGTGFGNTIYF. The CDR3 nucleotides read TGTGCCACCAGAGCCCCGGGGACAGGGTTCGGAAACACCATATATTTT.

This clonotype is labeled as medium-sized (0.01 to 0.1%). The rearrangement links TRBV6-5 to TRBJ2-5; D possibly matches TRBD1 or TRBD2 (7 bases each). The CDR3 totals 15 residues. Germline CDR1 is MNHEY and CDR2 is SVGAGI. V lost 4 bases and J 4 bases, leaving 16 bases between the germline ends. In nucleotides, the CDR3 is TGTGCCAGCAGTTTGTTCGGGGAGGGGGCAGAGACCCAGTACTTC. Its protein product is CASSLFGEGAETQYF.

The CDR3 here is CASSPRTSGSSYNEQFF. The CDR3 bases are TGTGCCAGCAGCCCTAGGACTAGCGGGAGCTCCTACAATGAGCAGTTCTTC. The rearrangement joins TRBV7-9 to TRBJ2-1; 13 bases are a match to TRBD2. This CDR3 region has 17 residues. V dropped 5 bases and J dropped 0; count of bases not matched to a gene: 4. Looked up from germline, CDR1 is SEHNR and CDR2 is FQNEAQ (reference sequence). The full variable domain, with the rest looked up from reference TRBV7-9 and TRBJ2-1, is DTGVSQNPRHKITKRGQNVTFRCDPISEHNRLYWYRQTLGQGPEFLTYFQNEAQLEKSRLLSDRFSAERPKGSFSTLEIQRTEQGDSAMYLCASSPRTSGSSYNEQFFGPGTRLTVL.

V and J are TRBV20-1 and TRBJ1-5; D unresolved. Trimming left V 1 base short and J 6 bases short, with 16 bases between. CDR1 and CDR2 (germline): DFQATT, SNEGSKA (reference sequence). There are 15 residues in the CDR3. The CDR3 sequence is CSARAVSGGSQPQHF. For the CDR3, the DNA is TGCAGTGCTAGAGCGGTATCGGGAGGGAGTCAGCCCCAGCATTTT.

As regards this clonotype: A much larger clone differs by one base, so this may be a read error. The genes are TRBV5-6 and TRBJ2-7; 7 nucleotides match TRBD1. Germline V lookup: CDR1 SGHDT, CDR2 YYEEEE. This CDR3 contains 14 residues. This chain's CDR3 is CVSSLVGGEYEQYF. DNA of the CDR3: TGTGTCAGCAGCTTGGTAGGGGGCGAGTACGAGCAGTACTTC.

J is TRBJ1-1 and V is TRBV5-4, with TRBD1 matching 8 bases. This CDR3 is built from 15 residues. Germline V gene sequence: CDR1 SGHNT, CDR2 YYREEE (reference sequence). With V trimmed by 4 bases and J by 4 bases, 9 bases remained unmatched. In DNA, the CDR3 is TGTGCCAGCAGCGCCCAGACAGGGGTCCCCACTGAAGCTTTCTTT. Translation gives CASSAQTGVPTEAFF.

By proportion, this clonotype is medium-sized. The chain has TRBV7-2 and TRBJ2-5; D not certain. This CDR3 has 13 residues. Germline CDR1 and CDR2: SGHTA and FQGNSA. Trimming removed 7 bases at V and 5 bases at J, with 14 bases between. The CDR3 protein is CASTVSAGETQYF. In DNA form, the CDR3 reads TGTGCCAGCACCGTGTCGGCCGGGGAGACCCAGTACTTC.